These T cell receptor beta chains were read from a single sample in a study of regulatory T cells in long-lasting Graves disease. One entry per CDR3 protein, called by TCRdb with MiXCR from the multiplex PCR reads. The sample lists 370,000 or so distinct CDR3 sequences, 15% to 20% occurring once. Separately, the same data were catalogued under a study of T cells in Graves' hyperthyroidism and ophthalmopathy.

The source was peripheral blood mononuclear cells (PBMCs), collected at new diagnosis, from a patient treated with antithyroid drugs. The receptors stem from a woman aged 18-30 years with Graves disease. The CDR3 runs from the conserved cysteine through the conserved F or W. The D gene is left open where the match is weak. The listing skips clone size in some rows; elsewhere it reads once, few, many or a size class.

many	TRBV29-1	TRBJ1-1	NA	TGCAGCGTTGTAAGGGGTACCTATGAAGCTTTCTTT	CSVVRGTYEAFF
many	TRBV20-1	TRBJ2-7	TRBD2	TGCAGTGCTGGGACTAGCGCGTTC	CSAGTSAF
many	TRBV10-3	TRBJ1-1	NA	TGTGCCATCAGTGAGTCGGGCGCAGGGCCCACTGAAGCTTTCTTT	CAISESGAGPTEAFF
many	TRBV6-1	TRBJ1-1	NA	TGTGCCAGCAGTGAAAACAGGCCCTTTGTCTCTGAAGCTTTCTTT	CASSENRPFVSEAFF
NA	TRBV19	TRBJ2-3	TRBD2	TGTGCCAGTAGTAGGTTGCGGGAGACGACAGATACGCAGTATTTT	CASSRLRETTDTQYF
many	TRBV3-1	TRBJ1-6	TRBD1	TGTGCCAGCAGCCCAATGACAGGGACGGCTTCACCCCTCCACTTC	CASSPMTGTASPLHF
NA	TRBV7-2	TRBJ1-4	NA	TGTGCCAGCAGCTTACCCTACCAGGGGCGAACTAATGAAAAACTGTTTTTT	CASSLPYQGRTNEKLFF
many	TRBV7-9	TRBJ1-1	TRBD1	TGTGCCAGCTTGACGACAGGGGGCACTGAAGCTTTCTTT	CASLTTGGTEAFF
NA	TRBV5-5	TRBJ2-7	NA	TGTGCCAGCAGCTGGCCTAAACAACAGGGTTCTTCCTCCTACGAGCAGTACTTC	CASSWPKQQGSSSYEQYF
few	TRBV20-1	TRBJ1-3	TRBD1	TGCAGTGCTAGAGATATTGACAGGGACAACTCTGGAAACACCATATATTTT	CSARDIDRDNSGNTIYF
NA	TRBV6-1	TRBJ1-1	NA	TGTGCCAGCAGAAAACTGGCGGGGACAAAGTGGGGAGACGCTGAAGCTTTCTTT	CASRKLAGTKWGDAEAFF
NA	TRBV15	TRBJ2-7	TRBD1	TGTGCCACCAGCAGACGGTCCGGGACAGTGGCCTACGAGCAGTACTTC	CATSRRSGTVAYEQYF
many	TRBV30	TRBJ2-7	NA	TGTGCCTGGAGTATGGGACACACCTACGAGCAGTACTTC	CAWSMGHTYEQYF
many	TRBV2	TRBJ2-5	TRBD1	TGTGCCAGCCGGACAGGGGAAGAGACCCAGTACTTC	CASRTGEETQYF
many	TRBV12-3/TRBV12-4	TRBJ2-7	NA	TGTGCCAGCAGTTTATATGGGGGCGAGCAGTACTTC	CASSLYGGEQYF